The source of this T cell receptor (beta chain) is a study of early T cells in non-severe SARS-CoV-2 infection. TCRdb reprocessed the 5' RACE reads with MiXCR, giving one entry per CDR3 protein. The repertoire holds some 42,000 distinct CDR3 sequences, with 5% to 6.5% as singletons. The CDR3 is made up of 15 amino acids. CDR1 and CDR2 (germline): DFQATT, SNEGSKA (reference sequence). J gave up 5 bases and V 6 bases, and 13 bases lay outside the gene matches. This clonotype was detected ten times or more. V gene TRBV20-1 combines with J gene TRBJ2-7, with 10 bases lining up with TRBD1. The receptor was isolated from an adult who was a healthcare worker with PCR-confirmed SARS-CoV-2 infection or an uninfected control (not recorded which). The sample consisted of whole blood, taken at baseline. Here the CDR3 reads CSAYQPGQGIDEQYF. The CDR3 DNA follows: TGCAGTGCATATCAACCGGGACAGGGGATTGACGAGCAGTACTTC.